The rows below give T cell receptor beta chains drawn from one sample of a study of blood T cell repertoires in COVID-19. The table came from immunoSEQ multiplex PCR; TCRdb's copy has only in-frame clones and leaves some out. The data contain 300,000 to 400,000 clones, 86% of them singletons. Sequenced material: PBMCs or T cells enriched from blood (not recorded which). The receptor source for this set is a middle-aged woman with acute COVID-19. Both conserved end residues are part of each CDR3. The D gene is left open where the match is weak. The size field is filled for only some rows; it gives once, few, many or a size class.

TRBJ2-1 TRBV4-3 - - CASSQDTRELRFF TGCGCCAGCAGCCAAGACACCCGGGAGTTGCGGTTCTTC
TRBJ2-3 TRBV15 - - CATSRDPGSWRGDTQYF TGTGCCACCAGCAGAGACCCCGGCTCATGGAGAGGAGATACGCAGTATTTT
TRBJ2-1 TRBV18 - - CASSPLQGDEQFF TGTGCCAGCTCACCACTACAGGGAGATGAGCAGTTCTTC
TRBJ2-4 TRBV6-2/TRBV6-3 TRBD2 - CASSVAGVPKNIQYF TGTGCCAGCAGTGTCGCGGGGGTCCCCAAAAACATTCAGTACTTC
TRBJ2-1 TRBV19 TRBD1 - CASTGTGTIYNEQFF TGTGCCAGTACCGGGACAGGGACAATCTACAATGAGCAGTTCTTC
TRBJ1-5 TRBV6-1 - - CASSEASRVQPQHF TGTGCCAGCAGTGAAGCGTCCAGGGTTCAGCCCCAGCATTTT
TRBJ1-1 TRBV12-3/TRBV12-4 - - CASSSARGNEAFF TGTGCCAGCAGTTCTGCAAGGGGGAATGAAGCTTTCTTT
TRBJ2-1 TRBV27 - - CASTSGASYNEQFF TGTGCCAGCACCTCAGGGGCGTCCTACAATGAGCAGTTCTTC
TRBJ1-3 TRBV4-1 - - CASSQDPSRLGNTIYF TGCGCCAGCAGCCAAGATCCTTCGAGACTTGGAAACACCATATATTTT
TRBJ1-3 TRBV19 - - CASSPRGWENTIYF TGTGCCAGTAGTCCCAGGGGATGGGAAAACACCATATATTTT
TRBJ1-3 TRBV27 TRBD1 once CASSTDRRSGNTIYF TGTGCCAGCAGTACGGACAGGCGGTCTGGAAACACCATATATTTT
TRBJ2-7 TRBV20-1 - - CSASRAGAASYEQYF TGCAGTGCTAGTAGGGCGGGGGCCGCCTCCTACGAGCAGTACTTC
TRBJ1-1 TRBV3-1/TRBV3-2 - - CASSQSPGAEAFF TGTGCCAGCAGCCAATCCCCAGGGGCTGAAGCTTTCTTT
TRBJ1-1 TRBV15 - - CATSRDPFGGMNTEAFF TGTGCCACCAGCAGAGACCCTTTCGGGGGTATGAACACTGAAGCTTTCTTT
TRBJ1-1 TRBV5-1 TRBD1 - CASRSRTGSVTEAFF TGCGCCAGCCGCAGCCGGACAGGTTCGGTTACTGAAGCTTTCTTT
TRBJ1-4 TRBV5-6 - - CASSLFTGGSEGNEKLFF TGTGCCAGCAGCTTGTTTACTGGAGGTTCGGAAGGTAATGAAAAACTGTTTTTT
TRBJ1-5 TRBV21-1 - - CASAFTVTGYNQPQHF TGTGCCAGCGCCTTCACGGTAACGGGGTACAATCAGCCCCAGCATTTT
TRBJ2-1 TRBV6-1 TRBD2 - CASSENPGGYNEQFF TGTGCCAGCAGTGAAAACCCCGGGGGGTACAATGAGCAGTTCTTC
TRBJ1-2 TRBV2 TRBD1 - CASTEDRVDYGYTF TGTGCCAGCACCGAGGACAGGGTCGACTATGGCTACACCTTC
TRBJ1-2 TRBV5-4 - - CASSPDSRAWGYTF TGTGCCAGCAGCCCCGACTCACGAGCTTGGGGCTACACCTTC
TRBJ2-2 TRBV5-4 TRBD2 - CASTKAGGGTGELFF TGTGCCAGCACCAAAGCGGGAGGCGGCACCGGGGAGCTGTTTTTT
TRBJ2-3 TRBV10-3 TRBD2 - CASSLAGSTDTQYF TGTGCCAGTTCCCTAGCGGGGAGCACAGATACGCAGTATTTT
TRBJ2-1 TRBV7-2 - - CASTLQTAREQFF TGTGCCAGCACCCTACAGACCGCACGGGAGCAGTTCTTC
TRBJ1-6 TRBV2 - - CASRDGDFFSPLHF TGTGCCAGCAGGGACGGGGACTTCTTTTCACCCCTCCACTTT
TRBJ1-1 TRBV18 - - CASSGNRVNTEAFF TGTGCCAGCTCAGGTAACAGGGTTAACACTGAAGCTTTCTTT
TRBJ1-2 TRBV27 TRBD1 - CASSPTDRVFGYTF TGTGCCAGCAGTCCCACCGACAGGGTATTCGGCTACACCTTC
TRBJ2-7 TRBV7-9 TRBD2 - CASSETERESDYEQYF TGTGCCAGCAGCGAAACTGAGCGGGAGTCTGACTACGAGCAGTACTTC
TRBJ2-2 TRBV5-5 - once CASSLVGGSGELFF TGTGCCAGCAGCTTGGTTGGGGGGAGCGGGGAGCTGTTTTTT
TRBJ2-7 TRBV28 - - CASSPSPPYEQYF TGTGCCAGCAGTCCCTCTCCTCCCTACGAGCAGTACTTC
TRBJ2-5 TRBV7-3 - once CASSLSGTTKETQYF TGTGCCAGCAGCTTATCAGGGACAACGAAAGAGACCCAGTACTTC
TRBJ1-2 TRBV10-2 - few CASSEDIFYGYTF TGCGCCAGCAGCGAGGACATCTTCTATGGCTACACCTTC
TRBJ1-1 TRBV25-1 - - CASSESVQGGTEAFF TGTGCCAGCAGTGAATCTGTGCAGGGAGGTACTGAAGCTTTCTTT
TRBJ1-1 TRBV6-5 - - CATLGEMNTEAFF TGTGCCACCCTGGGCGAAATGAACACTGAAGCTTTCTTT
TRBJ1-6 TRBV11-2 - - CASSLVLPPGPNSPLHF TGTGCCAGCAGCTTAGTGTTACCGCCTGGGCCAAATTCACCCCTCCACTTT
TRBJ1-2 TRBV3-1/TRBV3-2 - few CASSQQLSYGYTF TGTGCCAGCAGCCAACAACTGAGCTATGGCTACACCTTC
TRBJ1-6 TRBV7-3 - - CASSLTGGRAPLHF TGTGCCAGCAGCTTAACGGGGGGGAGGGCACCCCTCCACTTT
TRBJ2-7 TRBV3-1/TRBV3-2 - - CASSQEGRGGQYF TGTGCCAGCAGCCAAGAAGGCAGGGGCGGGCAGTACTTC
TRBJ2-3 TRBV5-1 TRBD2 - CASSFNGGSQDTQYF TGCGCCAGCAGCTTTAACGGGGGGTCTCAAGATACGCAGTATTTT
TRBJ1-3 TRBV5-4 - - CASSSAGLNSGNTIYF TGTGCCAGCAGCTCAGCGGGACTTAACTCTGGAAACACCATATATTTT
TRBJ1-4 TRBV28 TRBD1 few CASSRPDRGREKLFF TGTGCCAGCAGCCGCCCCGACAGGGGTCGTGAAAAACTGTTTTTT
TRBJ2-2 TRBV18 TRBD1 - CASSQDRENTGELFF TGTGCCAGCTCACAAGACAGGGAAAACACCGGGGAGCTGTTTTTT
TRBJ1-1 TRBV29-1 - - CSVEGSFRAFF TGCAGCGTTGAAGGTAGTTTCCGAGCTTTCTTT
TRBJ1-6 TRBV2 - - CASSEARSSPLHF TGTGCCAGCAGTGAAGCGCGAAGTTCACCCCTCCACTTT
TRBJ1-2 TRBV12-3/TRBV12-4 TRBD1 - CASSQDRVYGYTF TGTGCCAGCAGCCAAGACAGGGTCTATGGCTACACCTTC
TRBJ2-1 TRBV7-9 TRBD2 - CASSEPSGRAWNEQFF TGTGCCAGCAGCGAGCCTAGCGGGAGGGCCTGGAATGAGCAGTTCTTC
TRBJ1-4 TRBV20-1 TRBD1 - CSASKTGVKTEKLFF TGCAGTGCTAGTAAAACAGGGGTGAAAACTGAAAAACTGTTTTTT
TRBJ2-1 TRBV19 - few CASSLQRGEQFF TGTGCCAGTAGTCTCCAAAGGGGTGAGCAGTTCTTC
TRBJ2-2 TRBV19 TRBD1 - CASSEGQLTGELFF TGTGCCAGTAGTGAGGGACAGCTCACCGGGGAGCTGTTTTTT
TRBJ2-2 TRBV6-2/TRBV6-3 TRBD2 - CASSYGSGLAGEETGELFF TGTGCCAGCAGTTACGGGTCCGGACTAGCGGGAGAAGAGACCGGGGAGCTGTTTTTT
TRBJ1-5 TRBV5-6 TRBD1 once CASSLGTGEGNQPQHF TGTGCCAGCAGCTTGGGGACAGGGGAGGGCAATCAGCCCCAGCATTTT